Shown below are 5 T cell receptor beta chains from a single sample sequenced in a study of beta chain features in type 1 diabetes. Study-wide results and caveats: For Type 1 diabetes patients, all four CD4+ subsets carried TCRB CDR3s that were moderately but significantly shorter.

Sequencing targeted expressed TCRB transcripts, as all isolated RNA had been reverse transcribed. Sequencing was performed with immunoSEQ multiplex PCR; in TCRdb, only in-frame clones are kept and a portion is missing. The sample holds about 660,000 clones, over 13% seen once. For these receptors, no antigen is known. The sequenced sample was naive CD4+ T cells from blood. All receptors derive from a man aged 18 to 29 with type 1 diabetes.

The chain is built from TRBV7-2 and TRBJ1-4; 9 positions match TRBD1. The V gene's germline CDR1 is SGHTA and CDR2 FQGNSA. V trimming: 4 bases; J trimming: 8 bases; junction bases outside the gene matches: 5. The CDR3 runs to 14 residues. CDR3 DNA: TGTGCCAGCAGCTCAGACAGGGGGGACGAAAAACTGTTTTTT. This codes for CASSSDRGDEKLFF.

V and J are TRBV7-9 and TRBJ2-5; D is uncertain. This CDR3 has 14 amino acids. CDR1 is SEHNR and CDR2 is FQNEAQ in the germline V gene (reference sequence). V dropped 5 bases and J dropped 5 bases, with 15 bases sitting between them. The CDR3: CASSPRPVGETQYF. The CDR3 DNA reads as TGTGCCAGCAGCCCGCGGCCCGTCGGGGAGACCCAGTACTTC.

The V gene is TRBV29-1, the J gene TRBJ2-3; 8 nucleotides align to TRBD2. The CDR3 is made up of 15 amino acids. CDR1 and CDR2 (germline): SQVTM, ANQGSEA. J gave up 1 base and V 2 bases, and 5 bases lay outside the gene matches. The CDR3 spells CSVEPPRGGTDTQYF. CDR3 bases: TGCAGCGTTGAACCCCCGCGGGGGGGCACAGATACGCAGTATTTT.

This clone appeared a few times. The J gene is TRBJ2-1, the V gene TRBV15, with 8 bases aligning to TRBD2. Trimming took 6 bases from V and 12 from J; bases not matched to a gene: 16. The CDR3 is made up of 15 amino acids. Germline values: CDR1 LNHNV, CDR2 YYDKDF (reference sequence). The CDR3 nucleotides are TGTGCCACCAGTTTAGCGGGGCCTTACACAGGTGGGCAGTTCTTC. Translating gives CATSLAGPYTGGQFF.

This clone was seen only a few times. The CDR3 DNA reads as TGTGCCAGCAGCTTAGCTCTGGACAGGGGGCATCATGGCTACACCTTC. This encodes CASSLALDRGHHGYTF. The J gene is TRBJ1-2, the V gene TRBV11-2; TRBD1 matches at 11 bases. The V gene's germline CDR1 is SGHAT and CDR2 FQNNGV. Trimming removed 1 base from V and 6 bases from J; junction bases left unmatched: 7. The CDR3 loop spans 16 amino acids.